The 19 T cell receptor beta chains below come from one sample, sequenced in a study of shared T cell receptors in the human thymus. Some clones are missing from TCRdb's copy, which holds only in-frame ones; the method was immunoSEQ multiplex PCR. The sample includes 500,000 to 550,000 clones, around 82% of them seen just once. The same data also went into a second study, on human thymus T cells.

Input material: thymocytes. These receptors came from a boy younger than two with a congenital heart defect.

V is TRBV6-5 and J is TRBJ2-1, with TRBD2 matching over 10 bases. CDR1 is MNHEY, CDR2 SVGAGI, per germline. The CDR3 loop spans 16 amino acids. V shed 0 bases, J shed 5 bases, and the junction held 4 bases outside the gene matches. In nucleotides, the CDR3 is TGTGCCAGCAGTTACTCAAGGACTAGCGGAAACAATGAGCAGTTCTTC. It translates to CASSYSRTSGNNEQFF.

CDR3 region: CATGQGDGYTF. The CDR3 bases are TGTGCCACCGGACAGGGGGATGGCTACACCTTC. The rearrangement uses TRBV19 and TRBJ1-2, with 10 bases identical to TRBD1. J was trimmed by 6 bases and V by 10 bases; bases with no gene match: 2. The CDR3 consists of 11 residues. Germline V gives CDR1 LNHDA, CDR2 SQIVND (reference sequence). The full variable domain, its missing parts supplied by reference TRBV19 and TRBJ1-2, is DGGITQSPKYLFRKEGQNVTLSCEQNLNHDAMYWYRQDPGQGLRLIYYSQIVNDFQKGDIAEGYSVSREKKESFPLTVTSAQKNPTAFYLCATGQGDGYTFGSGTRLTVV.

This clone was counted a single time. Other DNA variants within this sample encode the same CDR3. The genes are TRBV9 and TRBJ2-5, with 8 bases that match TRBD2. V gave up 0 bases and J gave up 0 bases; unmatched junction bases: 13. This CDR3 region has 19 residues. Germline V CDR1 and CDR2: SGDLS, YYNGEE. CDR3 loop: CASSVVGLGETSYQETQYF. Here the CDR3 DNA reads TGTGCCAGCAGCGTAGTGGGACTAGGGGAAACTTCGTACCAAGAGACCCAGTACTTC.

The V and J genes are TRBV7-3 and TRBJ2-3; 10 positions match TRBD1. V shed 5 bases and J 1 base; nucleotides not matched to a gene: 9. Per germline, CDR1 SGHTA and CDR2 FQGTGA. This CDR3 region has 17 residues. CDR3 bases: TGTGCCAGCAGCCCCGCCCGGACAGGGGGTGGCACAGATACGCAGTATTTT. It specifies CASSPARTGGGTDTQYF.

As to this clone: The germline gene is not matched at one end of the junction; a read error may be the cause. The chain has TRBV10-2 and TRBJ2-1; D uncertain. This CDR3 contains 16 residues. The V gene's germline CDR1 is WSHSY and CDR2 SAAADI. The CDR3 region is CASGENGLYSYNEQFF. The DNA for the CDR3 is TGCGCCAGCGGTGAGAACGGGTTGTACTCCTACAATGAGCAGTTCTTC.

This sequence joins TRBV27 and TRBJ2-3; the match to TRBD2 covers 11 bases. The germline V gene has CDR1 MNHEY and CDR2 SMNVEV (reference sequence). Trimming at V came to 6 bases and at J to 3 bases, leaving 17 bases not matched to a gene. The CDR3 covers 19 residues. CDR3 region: CASSPAVSSGRAATDTQYF. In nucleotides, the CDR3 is TGTGCCAGCAGCCCCGCAGTGAGTAGCGGGAGGGCGGCGACAGATACGCAGTATTTT.

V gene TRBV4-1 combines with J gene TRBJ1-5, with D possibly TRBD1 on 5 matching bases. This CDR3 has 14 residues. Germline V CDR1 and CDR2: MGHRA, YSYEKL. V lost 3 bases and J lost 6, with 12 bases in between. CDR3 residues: CASSQRGGGQPQHF. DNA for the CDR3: TGCGCCAGCAGCCAGCGGGGGGGTGGTCAGCCCCAGCATTTT.

CDR3 protein: CASSGPWTGKNTGELFF. CDR3 nucleotide sequence: TGTGCCAGCAGTGGGCCGTGGACTGGAAAGAACACCGGGGAGCTGTTTTTT. V and J are TRBV6-1 and TRBJ2-2; weak D call: TRBD2 (5 bases). The CDR3 is made up of 17 amino acids. Trimming removed 4 bases from V and 1 base from J, with 16 bases in between. Germline CDR1 is MNHNS and CDR2 is SASEGT.

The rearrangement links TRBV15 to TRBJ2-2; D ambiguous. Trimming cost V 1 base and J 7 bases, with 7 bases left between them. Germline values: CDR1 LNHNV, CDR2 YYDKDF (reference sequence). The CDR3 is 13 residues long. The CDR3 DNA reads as TGTGCCACCAGCAGAGGACTCTACGGGGAGCTGTTTTTT. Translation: CATSRGLYGELFF. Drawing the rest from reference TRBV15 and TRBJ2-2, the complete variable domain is DAMVIQNPRYQVTQFGKPVTLSCSQTLNHNVMYWYQQKSSQAPKLLFHYYDKDFNNEADTPDNFQSRRPNTSFCFLDIRSPGLGDTAMYLCATSRGLYGELFFGEGSRLTVL.

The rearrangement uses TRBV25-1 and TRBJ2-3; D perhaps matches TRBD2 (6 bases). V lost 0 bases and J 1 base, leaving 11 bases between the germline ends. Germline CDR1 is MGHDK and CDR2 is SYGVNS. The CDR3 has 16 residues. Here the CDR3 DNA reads TGTGCCAGCAGTGAATATTCGGGGGTTGGCACAGATACGCAGTATTTT. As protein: CASSEYSGVGTDTQYF.

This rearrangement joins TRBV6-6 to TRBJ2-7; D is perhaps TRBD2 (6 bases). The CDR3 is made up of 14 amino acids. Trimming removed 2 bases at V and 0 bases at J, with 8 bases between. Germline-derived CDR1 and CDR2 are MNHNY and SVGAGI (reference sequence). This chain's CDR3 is CASSYRGFSYEQYF. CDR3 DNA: TGTGCCAGCAGTTACCGGGGGTTCTCCTACGAGCAGTACTTC.

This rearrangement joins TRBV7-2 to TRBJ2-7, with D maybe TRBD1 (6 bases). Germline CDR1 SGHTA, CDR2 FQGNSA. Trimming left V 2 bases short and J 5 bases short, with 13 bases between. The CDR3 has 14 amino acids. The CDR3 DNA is TGTGCCAGCAGCTTACTACAGGGTGGCGACGAGCAGTACTTC. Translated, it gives CASSLLQGGDEQYF.

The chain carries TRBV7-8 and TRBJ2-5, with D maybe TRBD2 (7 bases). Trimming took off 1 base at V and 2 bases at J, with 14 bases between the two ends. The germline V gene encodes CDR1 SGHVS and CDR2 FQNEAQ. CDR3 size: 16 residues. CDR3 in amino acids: CASSLVGGGGQETQYF. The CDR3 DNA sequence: TGTGCCAGCAGCTTAGTGGGGGGAGGGGGTCAAGAGACCCAGTACTTC.

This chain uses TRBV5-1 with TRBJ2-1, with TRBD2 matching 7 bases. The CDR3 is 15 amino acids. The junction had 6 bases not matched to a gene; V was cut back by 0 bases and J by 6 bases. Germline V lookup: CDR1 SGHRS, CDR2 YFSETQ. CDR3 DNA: TGCGCCAGCAGCTTGGCTGCGGGAGTCCGCAATGAGCAGTTCTTC. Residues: CASSLAAGVRNEQFF.

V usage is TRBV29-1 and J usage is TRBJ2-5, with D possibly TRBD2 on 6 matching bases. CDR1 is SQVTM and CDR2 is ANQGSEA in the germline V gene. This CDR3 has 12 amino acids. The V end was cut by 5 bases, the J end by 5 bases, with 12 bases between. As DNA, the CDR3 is TGCAGCGTTTTCCCCGCGGGGGAGACCCAGTACTTC. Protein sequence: CSVFPAGETQYF.

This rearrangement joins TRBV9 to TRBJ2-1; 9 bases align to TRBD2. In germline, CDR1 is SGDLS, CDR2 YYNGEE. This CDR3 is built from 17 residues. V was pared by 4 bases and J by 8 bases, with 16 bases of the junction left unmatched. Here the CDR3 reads CASSPVGGRVRLDEQFF. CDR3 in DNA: TGTGCCAGCAGCCCGGTGGGCGGGAGGGTGAGGCTGGATGAGCAGTTCTTC.

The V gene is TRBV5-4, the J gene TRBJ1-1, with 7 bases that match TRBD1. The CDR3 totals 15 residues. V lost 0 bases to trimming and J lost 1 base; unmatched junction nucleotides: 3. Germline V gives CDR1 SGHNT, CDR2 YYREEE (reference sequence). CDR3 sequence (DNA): TGTGCCAGCAGCTTGGGAACAGGGGCGAACACTGAAGCTTTCTTT. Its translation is CASSLGTGANTEAFF.

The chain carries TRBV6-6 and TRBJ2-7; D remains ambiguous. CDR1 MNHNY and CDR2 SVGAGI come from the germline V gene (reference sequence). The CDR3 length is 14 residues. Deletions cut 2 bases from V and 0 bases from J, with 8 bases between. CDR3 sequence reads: CASSYKEDSYEQYF. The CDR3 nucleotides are TGTGCCAGCAGTTACAAAGAGGACTCCTACGAGCAGTACTTC.

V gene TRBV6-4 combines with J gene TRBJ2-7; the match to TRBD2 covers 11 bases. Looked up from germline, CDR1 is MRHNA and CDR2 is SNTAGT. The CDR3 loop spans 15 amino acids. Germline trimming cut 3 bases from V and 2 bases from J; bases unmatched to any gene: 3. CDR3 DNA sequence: TGTGCCAGCAGTGAGGGACTAGCGGCCACCTACGAGCAGTACTTC. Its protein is CASSEGLAATYEQYF.